This is a list of T cell receptor beta chains from one sample in a study of T cell responses to AZD1222 COVID-19 vaccine. Only in-frame clones appear in the TCRdb table, and some are missing; sequencing was by immunoSEQ multiplex PCR. The sample consists of around 130,000 clones, roughly 88% of them appearing once. This specimen consisted of peripheral blood, obtained 28 days after the second AZD1222 dose. The receptors derive from an adult who received the AZD1222 COVID-19 vaccine. CDR3s include the opening cysteine and the closing phenylalanine or tryptophan. The order of the fields is D gene, J gene, clone size, V gene, CDR3 protein, CDR3 DNA. A D gene is named only where the DNA matches it firmly. Only part of the rows carry a size: once, few, many, or a class if the clone is expanded.

-	TRBJ2-2	-	TRBV5-1	CASRTGTHNTGELFF	TGCGCCAGCAGGACCGGGACACACAACACCGGGGAGCTGTTTTTT
-	TRBJ1-5	once	TRBV19	CASSTRDQPQHF	TGTGCCAGTAGTACTAGGGATCAGCCCCAGCATTTT
TRBD1	TRBJ1-2	-	TRBV27	CASSIQTGYGYTF	TGTGCCAGCAGTATACAGACAGGGTATGGCTACACCTTC
-	TRBJ2-5	-	TRBV3-1/TRBV3-2	CASSREGVGEETQYF	TGTGCCAGCAGCCGTGAGGGGGTCGGGGAAGAGACCCAGTACTTC
-	TRBJ1-2	-	TRBV5-1	CASSSSGAPIYGYTF	TGCGCCAGCAGCTCTTCAGGGGCACCGATCTATGGCTACACCTTC
-	TRBJ1-6	-	TRBV7-6	CASSRDLEGSSPLHF	TGTGCCAGCAGCAGAGACTTAGAGGGGAGTTCACCCCTCCACTTT
TRBD2	TRBJ2-1	-	TRBV28	CATIRTSGRHEQFF	TGTGCCACCATCAGGACTAGCGGGAGACATGAGCAGTTCTTC
-	TRBJ1-1	-	TRBV11-2	CASSARGRNTEAFF	TGTGCCAGCAGCGCCCGCGGCAGAAACACTGAAGCTTTCTTT
TRBD1	TRBJ1-1	few	TRBV28	CASNPAGRGHTEAFF	TGTGCCAGCAACCCTGCGGGGAGGGGGCACACTGAAGCTTTCTTT
-	TRBJ1-1	-	TRBV20-1	CSARDQRKAFF	TGCAGTGCTAGAGATCAACGTAAAGCTTTCTTT
-	TRBJ1-2	-	TRBV5-6	CASSTGAKGYTF	TGTGCCAGCAGCACCGGGGCGAAGGGCTACACCTTC
-	TRBJ2-7	-	TRBV3-1/TRBV3-2	CASSQGPASYEQYF	TGTGCCAGCAGCCAAGGACCAGCTTCCTACGAGCAGTACTTC
-	TRBJ1-6	-	TRBV15	CATSRDGQYNSPLHF	TGTGCCACCAGCAGAGACGGGCAGTATAATTCACCCCTCCACTTT
TRBD1	TRBJ1-5	-	TRBV28	CASSPPYRTGGGQPQHF	TGTGCCAGCAGTCCTCCTTATCGGACAGGGGGCGGTCAGCCCCAGCATTTT
-	TRBJ2-2	few	TRBV10-1	CASSESYGGTGELFF	TGCGCCAGCAGTGAGTCCTATGGGGGCACCGGGGAGCTGTTTTTT
-	TRBJ1-2	-	TRBV2	CASSGQNYGYTF	TGTGCCAGCAGTGGACAGAACTATGGCTACACCTTC
-	TRBJ2-1	-	TRBV27	CASSYSGAINEQFF	TGTGCCAGCAGTTACTCGGGGGCGATCAATGAGCAGTTCTTC
TRBD1	TRBJ1-4	-	TRBV5-1	CASRMGQGTVSDEKLFF	TGCGCCAGCAGGATGGGACAGGGGACCGTCTCGGACGAAAAACTGTTTTTT
-	TRBJ2-2	-	TRBV5-1	CASSLFDPNTGELFF	TGCGCCAGCAGCTTGTTTGACCCCAACACCGGGGAGCTGTTTTTT
-	TRBJ1-2	-	TRBV30	CAWSAGLLTGGYTF	TGTGCCTGGAGTGCGGGACTCTTAACTGGGGGCTACACCTTC
TRBD1	TRBJ1-6	-	TRBV19	CASTEGGQGYSPLHF	TGTGCCAGTACCGAGGGGGGACAGGGATATTCACCCCTCCACTTT
TRBD2	TRBJ2-7	once	TRBV3-1/TRBV3-2	CASSHGLAGGGEQYF	TGTGCCAGCAGCCACGGACTAGCGGGAGGGGGAGAGCAGTACTTC
TRBD2	TRBJ2-7	-	TRBV19	CASSIGLAISYEQYF	TGTGCCAGTAGTATAGGACTAGCGATCTCCTACGAGCAGTACTTC
-	TRBJ1-1	-	TRBV2	CASSARGGTEAFF	TGTGCCAGCAGTGCAAGAGGGGGGACTGAAGCTTTCTTT
TRBD1	TRBJ1-5	few	TRBV7-9	CASSSYPGQGPQPQHF	TGTGCCAGCAGCTCATACCCGGGACAGGGACCGCAGCCCCAGCATTTT